This is a list of T cell receptor beta chains from one sample in a study of Graves' ophthalmopathy and Graves' hyperthyroidism. TCRdb used MiXCR to reprocess the multiplex PCR reads, holding one entry per CDR3 protein. The sample has 300,000 to 350,000 distinct CDR3 sequences, 15% to 20% seen once. Sequencing was performed on peripheral blood. These receptors were obtained from an adult man with Graves' ophthalmopathy. CDR3s include the opening cysteine and the closing phenylalanine or tryptophan. The D gene is left open where the match is weak. Not all rows give a size; the values are once, few, many and, for expanded clones, a class.

abundance: many; d_gene: .; j_gene: TRBJ1-5; v_gene: TRBV14; CDR3nt: TGTGCCAGCCTGAGATGGCCCCAGCATTTT; CDR3aa: CASLRWPQHF
abundance: .; d_gene: .; j_gene: TRBJ1-5; v_gene: TRBV6-5; CDR3nt: TGTGCCAGCAGTTTAGCCTGGGACGGACGCGGTCAGCCCCAGCATTTT; CDR3aa: CASSLAWDGRGQPQHF
abundance: few; d_gene: .; j_gene: TRBJ2-5; v_gene: TRBV5-1; CDR3nt: TGCGCCAGCAGCTTTGACCCGAGGGAGACCCAGTACTTC; CDR3aa: CASSFDPRETQYF
abundance: many; d_gene: .; j_gene: TRBJ1-3; v_gene: TRBV6-6; CDR3nt: TGTGCCAGCAGTCGTCGAGAACCATCTGACAGCTACTCTGGAAACACCATATATTTT; CDR3aa: CASSRREPSDSYSGNTIYF
abundance: many; d_gene: TRBD2; j_gene: TRBJ2-2; v_gene: TRBV12-3/TRBV12-4; CDR3nt: TGTGCCAGCAGTTTCGGCGGGGGGAACACCGGGGAGCTGTTTTTT; CDR3aa: CASSFGGGNTGELFF
abundance: many; d_gene: TRBD1; j_gene: TRBJ2-7; v_gene: TRBV20-1; CDR3nt: TGCAGTGCTCTCCGGGACAGGGGATACGAGCAGTACTTC; CDR3aa: CSALRDRGYEQYF
abundance: many; d_gene: .; j_gene: TRBJ1-3; v_gene: TRBV11-2; CDR3nt: TGTGCCAGCAGCCCCCTTATTGTCCAGGGGCCGCTCTCTGGAAACACCATATATTTT; CDR3aa: CASSPLIVQGPLSGNTIYF
abundance: many; d_gene: .; j_gene: TRBJ1-2; v_gene: TRBV18; CDR3nt: TGTGCCAGCTCACCAAGCTCGAACGGATATGGCTACACCTTC; CDR3aa: CASSPSSNGYGYTF
abundance: few; d_gene: .; j_gene: TRBJ1-2; v_gene: TRBV12-3/TRBV12-4; CDR3nt: TGTGCCAGCAGTTTATACGGACAGCTATTCTATGGCTACACCTTC; CDR3aa: CASSLYGQLFYGYTF
abundance: many; d_gene: .; j_gene: TRBJ2-5; v_gene: TRBV7-6; CDR3nt: TGTGCCAGCAGCTTAGTTTTAGGGACCCAGTACTTC; CDR3aa: CASSLVLGTQYF
abundance: many; d_gene: .; j_gene: TRBJ2-7; v_gene: TRBV29-1; CDR3nt: TGCAGCGTTGAAGAGTCCGGTTACGAGCAGTACTTC; CDR3aa: CSVEESGYEQYF
abundance: .; d_gene: .; j_gene: TRBJ2-7; v_gene: TRBV7-3; CDR3nt: TGTGCCAGCAGCTTAAAGGCAGGGGAGGGCCACGAGCAGTACTTC; CDR3aa: CASSLKAGEGHEQYF
abundance: many; d_gene: .; j_gene: TRBJ2-7; v_gene: TRBV28; CDR3nt: TGTGCCAGCAGTTTATCCGAGGACAGTCGGCAGTACTTC; CDR3aa: CASSLSEDSRQYF
abundance: many; d_gene: .; j_gene: TRBJ1-5; v_gene: TRBV20-1; CDR3nt: TGCAGTGCCCTCCTAGAGCAGTGGGCAGGGCCCCAGCATTTT; CDR3aa: CSALLEQWAGPQHF
abundance: many; d_gene: .; j_gene: TRBJ2-5; v_gene: TRBV6-1; CDR3nt: TGTGCCAGCAACCCCTCCCGGGGGACAAAAGAGACCCAGTACTTC; CDR3aa: CASNPSRGTKETQYF
abundance: few; d_gene: .; j_gene: TRBJ2-7; v_gene: TRBV12-3/TRBV12-4; CDR3nt: TGTGCCAGCAGGACGACACCCTCCTACGAGCAGTACTTC; CDR3aa: CASRTTPSYEQYF
abundance: .; d_gene: TRBD1; j_gene: TRBJ2-2; v_gene: TRBV11-2; CDR3nt: TGTGCCATCAGCTTATACAGGGGTCTCAGGACCGGGGAGCTGTTTTTT; CDR3aa: CAISLYRGLRTGELFF
abundance: many; d_gene: .; j_gene: TRBJ2-7; v_gene: TRBV6-5; CDR3nt: TGTGCCAGCATGCGCGGGACGGGGTTCTATGGGCAGTACTTC; CDR3aa: CASMRGTGFYGQYF
abundance: many; d_gene: .; j_gene: TRBJ1-1; v_gene: TRBV20-1; CDR3nt: TGCAGTGCCAGTGACAGTTTAAACACTGAAGCTTTCTTT; CDR3aa: CSASDSLNTEAFF
abundance: many; d_gene: .; j_gene: TRBJ2-2; v_gene: TRBV11-2; CDR3nt: TGTGCCAGCAGCGGGGGACAGAACACCGGGGAGCTGTTTTTT; CDR3aa: CASSGGQNTGELFF
abundance: .; d_gene: .; j_gene: TRBJ1-3; v_gene: TRBV9; CDR3nt: TGTGCCAGCAGCTCTCTCGAGGGGAGTTACTCTGGAAACACCATATATTTT; CDR3aa: CASSSLEGSYSGNTIYF
abundance: many; d_gene: .; j_gene: TRBJ2-5; v_gene: TRBV20-1; CDR3nt: TGCAGTGGGAGCGGAGGGGAGACCCAGTACTTC; CDR3aa: CSGSGGETQYF
abundance: many; d_gene: .; j_gene: TRBJ2-5; v_gene: TRBV24-1; CDR3nt: TGTGCCACCAGTGACGTTGGGAGATCATCTCGGGAGACCCAGTACTTC; CDR3aa: CATSDVGRSSRETQYF
abundance: .; d_gene: .; j_gene: TRBJ2-5; v_gene: TRBV2; CDR3nt: TGTGCCAGCAATTTCCAGACACTCCAAGAGACCCAGTACTTC; CDR3aa: CASNFQTLQETQYF
abundance: many; d_gene: TRBD1; j_gene: TRBJ1-1; v_gene: TRBV6-1; CDR3nt: TGTGCCAGCACAAACAGGGGGGAGGGGACTGAAGCTTTCTTT; CDR3aa: CASTNRGEGTEAFF
abundance: many; d_gene: TRBD1; j_gene: TRBJ2-4; v_gene: TRBV7-2; CDR3nt: TGTGCCAGCAGCATCCGGGACAGTAAAAACATTCAGTACTTC; CDR3aa: CASSIRDSKNIQYF
abundance: many; d_gene: TRBD2; j_gene: TRBJ2-5; v_gene: TRBV6-1; CDR3nt: TGTGCCAGCAGAGGACTAGCGGGAGCACAAGAGACCCAGTACTTC; CDR3aa: CASRGLAGAQETQYF
abundance: many; d_gene: .; j_gene: TRBJ1-3; v_gene: TRBV10-3; CDR3nt: TGTGCCATCAGAGATGAGCTCCGGGGCTCTGGAAACACCATATATTTT; CDR3aa: CAIRDELRGSGNTIYF
abundance: .; d_gene: .; j_gene: TRBJ2-7; v_gene: TRBV12-3/TRBV12-4; CDR3nt: TGTGCCAGCGGCCGTCCCACGTCTGGGGAGCAGTACTTC; CDR3aa: CASGRPTSGEQYF
abundance: many; d_gene: TRBD1; j_gene: TRBJ1-3; v_gene: TRBV6-2/TRBV6-3; CDR3nt: TGTGCCAGCAGTTACTCGAGAGGAGGGACAGGGACTGGAAACACCATATATTTT; CDR3aa: CASSYSRGGTGTGNTIYF
abundance: many; d_gene: .; j_gene: TRBJ2-2; v_gene: TRBV6-5; CDR3nt: TGTGCCAGCCGCAACACCGGGGAGCTGTTTTTT; CDR3aa: CASRNTGELFF
abundance: many; d_gene: .; j_gene: TRBJ2-5; v_gene: TRBV20-1; CDR3nt: TGCAGTGCTAGAGATCGTCGCAAGATCGGAGTCCAAGAGACCCAGTACTTC; CDR3aa: CSARDRRKIGVQETQYF
abundance: .; d_gene: TRBD1; j_gene: TRBJ1-5; v_gene: TRBV28; CDR3nt: TGTGCCAGCAGTTTATTCGGGGCAGGGGGCGGGCAGCCCCAGCATTTT; CDR3aa: CASSLFGAGGGQPQHF
abundance: many; d_gene: .; j_gene: TRBJ1-1; v_gene: TRBV6-2/TRBV6-3; CDR3nt: TGTGCCAGCAGTTACGCCAGGGGGAACACTGAAGCTTTCTTT; CDR3aa: CASSYARGNTEAFF
abundance: .; d_gene: .; j_gene: TRBJ2-2; v_gene: TRBV19; CDR3nt: TGTGCCAGTAGTCCGGGTCTACACGGGGAGCTGTTTTTT; CDR3aa: CASSPGLHGELFF
abundance: many; d_gene: TRBD1; j_gene: TRBJ2-2; v_gene: TRBV6-1; CDR3nt: TGTGCCAGCAGCCCCCGACAGGGGACCACCGGGGAGCTGTTTTTT; CDR3aa: CASSPRQGTTGELFF
abundance: many; d_gene: .; j_gene: TRBJ1-1; v_gene: TRBV6-1; CDR3nt: TGTGCCAGCAGGGGCAGCGGCCGAGGAAACACTGAAGCTTTCTTT; CDR3aa: CASRGSGRGNTEAFF
abundance: many; d_gene: .; j_gene: TRBJ1-6; v_gene: TRBV20-1; CDR3nt: TGCAGTGCTAACCGGCACAATTCACCCCTCCACTTT; CDR3aa: CSANRHNSPLHF
abundance: many; d_gene: .; j_gene: TRBJ2-5; v_gene: TRBV7-2; CDR3nt: TGTGCCAGCAGCCGGGACAGGCGGGGGGAGACCCAGTACTTC; CDR3aa: CASSRDRRGETQYF
abundance: many; d_gene: TRBD2; j_gene: TRBJ2-5; v_gene: TRBV18; CDR3nt: TGTGCCAGCTCGGGACTAGCGGAAGAGACCCAGTACTTC; CDR3aa: CASSGLAEETQYF
abundance: .; d_gene: TRBD1; j_gene: TRBJ2-7; v_gene: TRBV7-2; CDR3nt: TGTGCCAGCAGCCCTCGACAGGGAACGGACGAGCAGTACTTC; CDR3aa: CASSPRQGTDEQYF
abundance: many; d_gene: .; j_gene: TRBJ2-6; v_gene: TRBV4-2; CDR3nt: TGTGCCAGCAGCCAAGACCCGGAGTCTGGGGCCAACGTCCTGACTTTC; CDR3aa: CASSQDPESGANVLTF
abundance: many; d_gene: TRBD2; j_gene: TRBJ2-3; v_gene: TRBV10-3; CDR3nt: TGTGCCATCAATGCCGCGGGGGAGGAAACGCAGTATTTT; CDR3aa: CAINAAGEETQYF
abundance: many; d_gene: TRBD1; j_gene: TRBJ1-1; v_gene: TRBV12-3/TRBV12-4; CDR3nt: TGTGCCAGCACCCTGGGGGACAGGGTCACTGAAGCTTTCTTT; CDR3aa: CASTLGDRVTEAFF
abundance: .; d_gene: .; j_gene: TRBJ1-5; v_gene: TRBV12-3/TRBV12-4; CDR3nt: TGTGCCAGCAGTCTCCAAACAGGGTTGGGTCAGCCCCAGCATTTT; CDR3aa: CASSLQTGLGQPQHF
abundance: .; d_gene: TRBD2; j_gene: TRBJ2-7; v_gene: TRBV2; CDR3nt: TGTGCCAGCCAGACTAGCGGGAGTTCCTACGAGCAGTACTTC; CDR3aa: CASQTSGSSYEQYF
abundance: many; d_gene: TRBD2; j_gene: TRBJ2-7; v_gene: TRBV20-1; CDR3nt: TGCAGTGGATCCGCGGGGGGGCCCGTCTACGAGCAGTACTTC; CDR3aa: CSGSAGGPVYEQYF
abundance: many; d_gene: TRBD1; j_gene: TRBJ1-1; v_gene: TRBV10-3; CDR3nt: TGTGCCATCAGTAGGGACTCAGGGGGCACTGAAGCTTTCTTT; CDR3aa: CAISRDSGGTEAFF
abundance: many; d_gene: .; j_gene: TRBJ1-5; v_gene: TRBV10-3; CDR3nt: TGTGCCTCAAAGACGGGCAATCAGCCCCAGCATTTT; CDR3aa: CASKTGNQPQHF
abundance: many; d_gene: TRBD1; j_gene: TRBJ1-2; v_gene: TRBV20-1; CDR3nt: TGCAGTGCTGGAGACAGGGCGGGCTATGGCTACACCTTC; CDR3aa: CSAGDRAGYGYTF
abundance: many; d_gene: .; j_gene: TRBJ2-5; v_gene: TRBV9; CDR3nt: TGTGCCAGCAGCGTAGACGGGGTTCAAGAGACCCAGTACTTC; CDR3aa: CASSVDGVQETQYF
abundance: many; d_gene: TRBD1; j_gene: TRBJ1-5; v_gene: TRBV20-1; CDR3nt: TGCAGTGCTCAGACAGGGTCGGGTCAGCCCCAGCATTTT; CDR3aa: CSAQTGSGQPQHF
abundance: many; d_gene: TRBD1; j_gene: TRBJ1-5; v_gene: TRBV20-1; CDR3nt: TGCAGTGCTAGATTCACCGGGACAGGGGGAAATAGCAATCAGCCCCAGCATTTT; CDR3aa: CSARFTGTGGNSNQPQHF
abundance: many; d_gene: TRBD1; j_gene: TRBJ2-7; v_gene: TRBV7-8; CDR3nt: TGTGCCAGCAGCGTGGACAGGACAACCTACGAGCAGTACTTC; CDR3aa: CASSVDRTTYEQYF
abundance: many; d_gene: .; j_gene: TRBJ2-7; v_gene: TRBV28; CDR3nt: TGTGCCAGCAGTTTGCAGGACTACGAGCAGTACTTC; CDR3aa: CASSLQDYEQYF